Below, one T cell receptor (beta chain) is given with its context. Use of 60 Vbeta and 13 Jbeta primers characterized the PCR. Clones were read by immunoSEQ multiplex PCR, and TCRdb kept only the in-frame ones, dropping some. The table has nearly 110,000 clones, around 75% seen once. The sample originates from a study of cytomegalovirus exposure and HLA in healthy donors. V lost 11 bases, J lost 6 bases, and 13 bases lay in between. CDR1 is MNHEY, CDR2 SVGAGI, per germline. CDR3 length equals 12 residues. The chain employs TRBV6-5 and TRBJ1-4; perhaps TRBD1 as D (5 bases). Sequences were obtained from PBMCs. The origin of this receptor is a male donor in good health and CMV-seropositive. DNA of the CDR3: TGTGCCGTCAGGGCCACCGATGAAAAACTGTTTTTT. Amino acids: CAVRATDEKLFF.